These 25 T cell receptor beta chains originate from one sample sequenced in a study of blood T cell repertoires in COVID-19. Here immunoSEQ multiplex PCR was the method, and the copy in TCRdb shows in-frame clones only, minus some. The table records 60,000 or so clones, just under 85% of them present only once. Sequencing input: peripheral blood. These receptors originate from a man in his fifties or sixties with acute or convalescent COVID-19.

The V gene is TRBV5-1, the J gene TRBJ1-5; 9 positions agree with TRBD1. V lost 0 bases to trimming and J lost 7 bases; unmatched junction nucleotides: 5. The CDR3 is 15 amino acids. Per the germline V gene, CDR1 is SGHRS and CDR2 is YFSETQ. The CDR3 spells CASSLGTGGEQPQHF. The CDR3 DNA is TGCGCCAGCAGCTTGGGTACAGGGGGCGAACAGCCCCAGCATTTT.

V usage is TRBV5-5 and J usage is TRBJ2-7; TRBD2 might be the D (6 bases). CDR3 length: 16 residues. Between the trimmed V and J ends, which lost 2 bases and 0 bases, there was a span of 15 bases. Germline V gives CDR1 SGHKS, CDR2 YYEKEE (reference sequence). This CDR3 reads CASSFTEGPTSYEQYF. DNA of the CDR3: TGTGCCAGCAGCTTTACGGAGGGGCCGACCTCCTACGAGCAGTACTTC.

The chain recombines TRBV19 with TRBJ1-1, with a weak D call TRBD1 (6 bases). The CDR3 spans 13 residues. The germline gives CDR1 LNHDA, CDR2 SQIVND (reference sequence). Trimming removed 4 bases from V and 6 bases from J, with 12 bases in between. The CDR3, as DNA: TGTGCCAGTAGTAGGACAGCCAGATCTGAAGCTTTCTTT. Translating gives CASSRTARSEAFF. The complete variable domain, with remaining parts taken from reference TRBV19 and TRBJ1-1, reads DGGITQSPKYLFRKEGQNVTLSCEQNLNHDAMYWYRQDPGQGLRLIYYSQIVNDFQKGDIAEGYSVSREKKESFPLTVTSAQKNPTAFYLCASSRTARSEAFFGQGTRLTVV.

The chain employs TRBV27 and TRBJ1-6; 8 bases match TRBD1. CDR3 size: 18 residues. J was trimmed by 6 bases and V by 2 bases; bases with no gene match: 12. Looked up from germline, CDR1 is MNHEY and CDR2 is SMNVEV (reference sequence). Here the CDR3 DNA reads TGTGCCAGCAGTTTAATGGCAGGGGGCGAAGAGTTTAATTCACCCCTCCACTTT. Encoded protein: CASSLMAGGEEFNSPLHF.

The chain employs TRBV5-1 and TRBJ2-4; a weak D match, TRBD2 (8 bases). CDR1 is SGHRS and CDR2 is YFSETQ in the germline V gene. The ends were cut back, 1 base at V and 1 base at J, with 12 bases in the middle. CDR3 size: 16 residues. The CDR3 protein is CASSLREGAAKNIQYF. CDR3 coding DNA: TGCGCCAGCAGCTTGCGGGAGGGGGCCGCCAAAAACATTCAGTACTTC.

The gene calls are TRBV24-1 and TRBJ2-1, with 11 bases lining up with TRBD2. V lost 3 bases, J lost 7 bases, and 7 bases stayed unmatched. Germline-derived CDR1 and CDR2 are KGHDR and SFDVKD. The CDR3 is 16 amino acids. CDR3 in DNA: TGTGCCACCAGTGATCCTCTAGCGGGGGGACGTAATGAGCAGTTCTTC. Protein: CATSDPLAGGRNEQFF.

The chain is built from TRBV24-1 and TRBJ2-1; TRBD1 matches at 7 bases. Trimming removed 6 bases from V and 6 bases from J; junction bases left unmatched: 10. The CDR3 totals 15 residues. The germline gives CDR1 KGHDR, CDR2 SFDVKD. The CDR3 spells CATSQRQGRLNEQFF. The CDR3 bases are TGTGCCACCAGTCAAAGACAGGGACGGCTCAATGAGCAGTTCTTC.

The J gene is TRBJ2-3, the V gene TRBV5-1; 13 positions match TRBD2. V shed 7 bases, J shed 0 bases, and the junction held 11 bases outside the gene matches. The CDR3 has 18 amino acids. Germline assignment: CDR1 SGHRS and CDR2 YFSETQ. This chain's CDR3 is CASHRLAGGSLSTDTQYF. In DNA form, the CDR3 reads TGCGCCAGCCACCGACTAGCGGGGGGTTCACTTAGCACAGATACGCAGTATTTT.

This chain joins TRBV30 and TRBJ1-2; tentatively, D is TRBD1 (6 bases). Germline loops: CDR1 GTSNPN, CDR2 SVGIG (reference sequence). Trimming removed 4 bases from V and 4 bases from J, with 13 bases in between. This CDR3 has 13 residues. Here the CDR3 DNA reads TGTGCCTGGAAACCAGGGGCGGGCTATGGCTACACCTTC. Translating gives CAWKPGAGYGYTF.

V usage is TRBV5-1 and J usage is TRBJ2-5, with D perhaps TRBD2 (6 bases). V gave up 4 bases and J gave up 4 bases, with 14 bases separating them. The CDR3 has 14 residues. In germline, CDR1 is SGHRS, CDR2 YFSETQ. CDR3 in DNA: TGCGCCAGCAGCCTGTCCGGGAGCTTAGAGACCCAGTACTTC. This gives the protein CASSLSGSLETQYF.

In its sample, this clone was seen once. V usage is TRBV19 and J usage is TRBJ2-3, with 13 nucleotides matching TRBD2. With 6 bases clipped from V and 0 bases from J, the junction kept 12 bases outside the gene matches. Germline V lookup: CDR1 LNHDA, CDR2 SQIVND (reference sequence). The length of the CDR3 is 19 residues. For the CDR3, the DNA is TGTGCCAGTAGCATTGGACTAGCGGGGGCCTACCTCAGCACAGATACGCAGTATTTT. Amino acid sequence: CASSIGLAGAYLSTDTQYF.

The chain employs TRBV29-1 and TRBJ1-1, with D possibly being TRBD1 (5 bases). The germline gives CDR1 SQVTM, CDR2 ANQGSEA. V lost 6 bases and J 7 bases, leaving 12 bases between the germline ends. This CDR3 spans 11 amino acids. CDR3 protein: CSVQGFFEAFF. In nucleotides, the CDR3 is TGCAGCGTGCAGGGCTTCTTTGAAGCTTTCTTT.

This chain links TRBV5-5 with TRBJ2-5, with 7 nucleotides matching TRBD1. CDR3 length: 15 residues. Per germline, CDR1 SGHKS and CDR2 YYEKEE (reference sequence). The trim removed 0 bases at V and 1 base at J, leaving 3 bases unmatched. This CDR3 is CASSLEGTVQETQYF. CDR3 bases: TGTGCCAGCAGCTTGGAGGGGACAGTCCAAGAGACCCAGTACTTC.

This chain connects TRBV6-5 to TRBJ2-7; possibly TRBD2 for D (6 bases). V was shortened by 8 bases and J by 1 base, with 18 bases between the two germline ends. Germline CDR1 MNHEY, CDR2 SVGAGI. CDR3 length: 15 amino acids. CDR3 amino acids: CASRGGALGSYEQYF. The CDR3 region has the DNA TGTGCCAGCCGGGGCGGGGCCCTAGGATCCTACGAGCAGTACTTC.

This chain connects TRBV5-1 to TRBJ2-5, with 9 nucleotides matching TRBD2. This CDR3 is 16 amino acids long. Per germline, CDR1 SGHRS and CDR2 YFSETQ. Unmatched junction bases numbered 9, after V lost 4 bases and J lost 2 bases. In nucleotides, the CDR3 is TGCGCCAGCAGCGGGTCTGCGGGGGGGAATCAAGAGACCCAGTACTTC. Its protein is CASSGSAGGNQETQYF.

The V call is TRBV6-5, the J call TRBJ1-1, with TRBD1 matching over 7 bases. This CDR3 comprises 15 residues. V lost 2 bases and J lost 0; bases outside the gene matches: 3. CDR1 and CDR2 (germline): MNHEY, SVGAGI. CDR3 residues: CASSYGGQMNTEAFF. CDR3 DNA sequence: TGTGCCAGCAGTTACGGGGGACAGATGAACACTGAAGCTTTCTTT.

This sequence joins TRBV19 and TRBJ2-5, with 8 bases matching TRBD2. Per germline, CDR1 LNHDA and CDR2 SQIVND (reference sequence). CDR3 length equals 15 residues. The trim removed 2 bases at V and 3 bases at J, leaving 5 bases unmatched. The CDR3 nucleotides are TGTGCCAGTAGTATATTAGGAGCGGGGGAAGAGACCCAGTACTTC. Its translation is CASSILGAGEETQYF.

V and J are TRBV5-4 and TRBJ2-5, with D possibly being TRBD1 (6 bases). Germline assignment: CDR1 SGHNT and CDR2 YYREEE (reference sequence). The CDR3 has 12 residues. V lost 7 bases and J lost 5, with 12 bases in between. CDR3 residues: CASALTGETQYF. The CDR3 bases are TGTGCCAGCGCCCTCACAGGGGAGACCCAGTACTTC.

The CDR3 DNA reads as TGTGCCAGCAGCAGCGACAGGGGAAACAAAAATTCACCCCTCCACTTT. This codes for CASSSDRGNKNSPLHF. V is TRBV5-6 and J is TRBJ1-6; 8 bases are a match to TRBD1. Trimming cost V 4 bases and J 7 bases; bases outside gene matches: 10. Looked up from germline, CDR1 is SGHDT and CDR2 is YYEEEE. CDR3 length: 16 residues.

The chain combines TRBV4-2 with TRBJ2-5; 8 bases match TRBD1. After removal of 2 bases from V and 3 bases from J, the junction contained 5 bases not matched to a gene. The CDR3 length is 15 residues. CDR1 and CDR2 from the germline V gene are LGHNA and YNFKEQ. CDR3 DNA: TGTGCCAGCAGCCAAACTGGACAGGGAAAAGAGACCCAGTACTTC. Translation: CASSQTGQGKETQYF.

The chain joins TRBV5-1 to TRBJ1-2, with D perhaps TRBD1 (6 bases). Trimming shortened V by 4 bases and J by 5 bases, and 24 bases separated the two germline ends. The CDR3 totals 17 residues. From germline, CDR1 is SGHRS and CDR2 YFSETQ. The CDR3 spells CASSPRLQGREAYGYTF. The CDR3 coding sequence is TGCGCCAGCAGCCCGCGACTCCAGGGGCGTGAGGCTTATGGCTACACCTTC.

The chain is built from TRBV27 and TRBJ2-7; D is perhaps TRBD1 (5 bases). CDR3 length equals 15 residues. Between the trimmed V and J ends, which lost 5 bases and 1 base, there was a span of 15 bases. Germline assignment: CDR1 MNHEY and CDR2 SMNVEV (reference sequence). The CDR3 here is CASSPRGWDSYEQYF. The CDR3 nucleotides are TGTGCCAGCAGTCCAAGGGGCTGGGATTCCTACGAGCAGTACTTC.

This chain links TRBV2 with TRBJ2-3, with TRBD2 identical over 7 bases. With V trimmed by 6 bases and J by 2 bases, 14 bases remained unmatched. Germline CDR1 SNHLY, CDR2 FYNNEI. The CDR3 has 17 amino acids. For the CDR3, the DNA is TGTGCCAGCAGAGATATAGTCCAGCGGGGCTACACAGATACGCAGTATTTT. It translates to CASRDIVQRGYTDTQYF.

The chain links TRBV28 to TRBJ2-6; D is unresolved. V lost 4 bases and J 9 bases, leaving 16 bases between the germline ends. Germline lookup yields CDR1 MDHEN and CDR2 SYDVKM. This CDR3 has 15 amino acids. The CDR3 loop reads CASSSLQTDLNVLTF. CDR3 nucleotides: TGTGCCAGCAGTTCGCTACAAACAGATCTCAACGTCCTGACTTTC.

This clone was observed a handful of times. CDR3 protein: CSVAGGLYEQYF. Written as DNA, the CDR3 is TGCAGCGTTGCGGGAGGGCTTTACGAGCAGTACTTC. The chain links TRBV29-1 to TRBJ2-7, with 8 bases lining up with TRBD2. Germline V gene data show CDR1 as SQVTM and CDR2 as ANQGSEA. V was clipped by 4 bases and J by 4 bases; unmatched bases: 3. This CDR3 comprises 12 residues.